The T cell receptor (beta chain) under discussion was sequenced for a study of blood T cell repertoires in COVID-19. This CDR3 has 14 residues. Enrollment of patients from Seattle took place during active infection, with longitudinal follow-up. Profiling relied on immunoSEQ multiplex PCR, and the TCRdb table lists in-frame clones only, not all of them. The sample holds 200,000 to 250,000 clones; 82% are singletons and the top ten take approximately 8.4%. V usage is TRBV21-1 and J usage is TRBJ1-6; TRBD1 is taken as the D call from the table, unchecked against the DNA. TRBV21-1 represents a pseudogene. The receptor comes from an elderly woman with COVID-19, enrolled during active disease. The sequenced material came from peripheral blood. CDR3 nucleotide sequence: TGTGCCACAGGACAGGGGTTCAATAATTCACCCCTCCACTTT. The encoded protein is CATGQGFNNSPLHF.